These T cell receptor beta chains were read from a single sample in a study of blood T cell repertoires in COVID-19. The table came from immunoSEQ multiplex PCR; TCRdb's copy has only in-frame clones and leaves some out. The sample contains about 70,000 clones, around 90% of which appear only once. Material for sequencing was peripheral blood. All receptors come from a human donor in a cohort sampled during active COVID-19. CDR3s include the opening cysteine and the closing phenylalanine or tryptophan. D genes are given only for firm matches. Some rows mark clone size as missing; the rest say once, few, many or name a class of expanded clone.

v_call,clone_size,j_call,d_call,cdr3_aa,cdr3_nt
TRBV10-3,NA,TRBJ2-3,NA,CAISESWSGTDTQYF,TGTGCCATCAGTGAGTCATGGAGCGGCACAGATACGCAGTATTTT
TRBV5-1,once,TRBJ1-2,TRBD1,CASSGGGVFRYGYTF,TGCGCCAGCAGCGGAGGGGGCGTCTTCCGGTATGGCTACACCTTC
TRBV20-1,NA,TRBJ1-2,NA,CSVPGNYGYTF,TGCAGTGTTCCGGGGAACTATGGCTACACCTTC
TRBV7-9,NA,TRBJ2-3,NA,CASSQGGSGNWDTQYF,TGTGCCAGCAGCCAGGGGGGTAGCGGGAATTGGGATACGCAGTATTTT
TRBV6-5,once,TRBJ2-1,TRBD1,CASSFSGTDSYNEQFF,TGTGCCAGCAGTTTTTCCGGGACAGACTCCTACAATGAGCAGTTCTTC
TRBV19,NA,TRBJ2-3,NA,CASRIGLADTQYF,TGTGCCAGTAGAATTGGCCTAGCAGATACGCAGTATTTT
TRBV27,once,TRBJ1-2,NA,CASSLATGMTNYGYTF,TGTGCCAGCAGTTTAGCTACAGGAATGACAAACTATGGCTACACCTTC
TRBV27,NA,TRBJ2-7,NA,CASSVSWQFHEQYF,TGTGCCAGCAGTGTGTCCTGGCAGTTCCACGAGCAGTACTTC
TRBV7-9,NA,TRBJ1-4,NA,CASSYDAGEKLFF,TGTGCCAGCAGCTACGACGCGGGTGAAAAACTGTTTTTT
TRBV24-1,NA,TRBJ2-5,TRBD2,CATSEGGETQYF,TGTGCCACCAGTGAGGGGGGGGAGACCCAGTACTTC
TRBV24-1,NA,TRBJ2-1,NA,CATRNINEQFF,TGTGCCACCAGGAACATCAATGAGCAGTTCTTC
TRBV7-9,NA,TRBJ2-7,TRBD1,CASSLSGQTYEQYF,TGTGCCAGCAGCTTATCGGGACAGACCTACGAGCAGTACTTC
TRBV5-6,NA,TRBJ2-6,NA,CASSYRAGANVLTF,TGTGCCAGCAGCTACAGGGCTGGGGCCAACGTCCTGACTTTC
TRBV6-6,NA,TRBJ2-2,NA,CASRTDDGAGELFF,TGTGCCAGCAGGACGGACGACGGGGCCGGGGAGCTGTTTTTT
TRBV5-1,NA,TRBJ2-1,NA,CASSSLAVTGINEQFF,TGCGCCAGCAGCTCTTTAGCGGTTACGGGCATCAACGAGCAGTTCTTC
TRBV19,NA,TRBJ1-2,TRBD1,CASQGAGGDYGYTF,TGTGCCAGCCAGGGGGCAGGGGGGGATTATGGCTACACCTTC
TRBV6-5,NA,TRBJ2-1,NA,CASSMAGSGNEQFF,TGTGCCAGCAGTATGGCGGGATCTGGGAATGAGCAGTTCTTC
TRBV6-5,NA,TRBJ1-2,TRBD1,CASSLDRAPPYGYTF,TGTGCCAGCAGTTTGGACAGGGCCCCACCCTATGGCTACACCTTC
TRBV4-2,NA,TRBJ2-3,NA,CASSQDGWDTQYF,TGTGCCAGCAGCCAAGATGGCTGGGATACGCAGTATTTT
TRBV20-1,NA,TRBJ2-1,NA,CSASWWRAYNEQFF,TGCAGTGCTAGTTGGTGGAGGGCTTACAATGAGCAGTTCTTC
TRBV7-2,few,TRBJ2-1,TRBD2,CASSHGGAGGFPFF,TGTGCCAGCAGCCACGGGGGGGCGGGAGGATTCCCGTTCTTC
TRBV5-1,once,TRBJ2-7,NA,CASSGGIGAPYEQYF,TGCGCCAGCAGCGGGGGGATTGGGGCCCCCTACGAGCAGTACTTC
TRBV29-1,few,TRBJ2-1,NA,CSLLSPGEDFSYNEQFF,TGCAGCCTCCTAAGTCCGGGGGAAGATTTCTCCTACAATGAGCAGTTCTTC
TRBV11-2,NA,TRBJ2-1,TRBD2,CASRSLSGRADNEQFF,TGTGCCAGCAGGTCTCTTAGCGGGAGGGCGGACAATGAGCAGTTCTTC
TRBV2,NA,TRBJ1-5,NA,CASRPDSGNQPQHF,TGTGCCAGCCGCCCGGACTCCGGCAATCAGCCCCAGCATTTT
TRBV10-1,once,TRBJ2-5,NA,CASSESIQQETQYF,TGCGCCAGCAGTGAGTCGATACAGCAAGAGACCCAGTACTTC
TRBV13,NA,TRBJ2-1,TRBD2,CASSYGASGRINEQFF,TGTGCCAGCAGCTACGGGGCTAGCGGGAGGATCAATGAGCAGTTCTTC
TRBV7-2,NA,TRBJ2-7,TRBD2,CASSPRAGPALRTYEQYF,TGTGCCAGCAGCCCTAGAGCGGGACCCGCCCTACGAACCTACGAGCAGTACTTC
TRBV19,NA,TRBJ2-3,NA,CASSIGGQFTDTQYF,TGTGCCAGTAGTATAGGAGGACAGTTCACAGATACGCAGTATTTT
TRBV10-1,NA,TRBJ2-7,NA,CASSEGEGYEQYF,TGCGCCAGCAGTGAAGGGGAAGGCTACGAGCAGTACTTC
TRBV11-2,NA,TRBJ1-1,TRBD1,CASSFRQGIMNTEAFF,TGTGCCAGCAGCTTCAGACAGGGGATAATGAACACTGAAGCTTTCTTT
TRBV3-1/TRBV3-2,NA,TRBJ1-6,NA,CASSQDWQGWNSPLHF,TGTGCCAGCAGCCAAGATTGGCAGGGATGGAATTCACCCCTCCACTTT
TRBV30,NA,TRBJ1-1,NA,CAWIGQLDTEAFF,TGTGCCTGGATAGGACAGTTAGACACTGAAGCTTTCTTT
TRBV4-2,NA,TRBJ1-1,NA,CASSQALQGLVGTEAFF,TGTGCCAGCAGCCAAGCCTTACAGGGCCTGGTCGGGACTGAAGCTTTCTTT
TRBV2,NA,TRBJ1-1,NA,CASSQGRGNTEAFF,TGTGCCAGCAGTCAGGGCAGGGGGAACACTGAAGCTTTCTTT
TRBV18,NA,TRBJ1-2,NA,CASSPNIQGSDYGYTF,TGTGCCAGCTCACCCAATATACAGGGTTCCGACTATGGCTACACCTTC
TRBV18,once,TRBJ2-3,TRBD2,CASSPTSGNTDTQYF,TGTGCCAGCTCACCAACTAGCGGTAACACAGATACGCAGTATTTT
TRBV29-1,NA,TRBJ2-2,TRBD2,CSAKGVAGSNTGELFF,TGCAGCGCCAAGGGGGTAGCGGGATCGAACACCGGGGAGCTGTTTTTT
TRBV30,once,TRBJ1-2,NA,CAKGGYGYTF,TGTGCCAAAGGGGGCTATGGCTACACCTTC
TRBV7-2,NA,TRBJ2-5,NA,CASSLRGKKETQYF,TGTGCCAGCAGCTTAAGGGGAAAGAAAGAGACCCAGTACTTC
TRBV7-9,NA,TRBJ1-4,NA,CASSPGVEKLFF,TGTGCCAGCAGCCCTGGAGTAGAAAAACTGTTTTTT
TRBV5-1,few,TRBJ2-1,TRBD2,CASSLSPGGNPEQFF,TGCGCCAGCAGCTTGAGTCCCGGGGGGAACCCTGAGCAGTTCTTC
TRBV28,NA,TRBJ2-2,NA,CASSPPGGFLNTGELFF,TGTGCCAGCAGTCCACCGGGGGGCTTTCTAAACACCGGGGAGCTGTTTTTT
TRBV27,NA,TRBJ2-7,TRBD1,CASSLPQGQGNYEQYF,TGTGCCAGCAGTCTTCCCCAGGGACAGGGGAACTACGAGCAGTACTTC
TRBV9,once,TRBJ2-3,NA,CASSVEGGQTTDTQYF,TGTGCCAGCAGCGTAGAGGGGGGACAGACCACAGATACGCAGTATTTT
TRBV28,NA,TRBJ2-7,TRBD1,CASSQGQPGLRREQYF,TGTGCCAGCAGTCAGGGACAGCCTGGGCTCAGGCGCGAGCAGTACTTC
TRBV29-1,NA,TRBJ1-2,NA,CSVEDLTARANYGYTF,TGCAGCGTTGAAGATCTCACAGCCAGAGCTAACTATGGCTACACCTTC